One TCR beta chain is described in this entry. Its antigen is unknown. No base-level quality is on record; no much larger clone is a single base apart. This record comes from a study of blood T cell repertoires in COVID-19 (TCRdb year 2020). A note on the overall study: Samples covering the acute and convalescent phases of COVID-19 were provided by collaborators in the United States, Italy and Spain. The prospective study material was composed of cDNA or gDNA derived from T cells, B-cell-depleted T cells, or PBMCs. Deeply sampled blood TCRbeta repertoires from subjects exposed to, actively infected with, or recovered from COVID-19 were included in the dataset. A freely available public database, intended as a resource for researchers studying the immune response to SARS-CoV-2, is where the repertoires were released. The samples were drawn from the first 160 participants of the ongoing ImmuneRACE study and from roughly 1,300 subjects provided by 6 global collaborators. Sample metadata almost always included a de-identified subject ID, COVID-19 status, age in years and sex. HLA class I and class II types, where available, came from metadata supplied by the sample provider rather than from assay-based typing.

Collaborating institutions collected whole blood in K2EDTA tubes following their own protocols. For TCRbeta analysis, collaborators shipped samples in one of three forms: frozen whole blood, isolated PBMCs, or DNA extracted from either of those sample types. The full study reports these points: How much clinical and demographic metadata was included differed by source and by participant, and the metadata was provided uncurated.

The immunoSEQ Assay, a bias-controlled multiplex PCR, was used to amplify TCRbeta CDR3 regions from genomic DNA. Under the source paper's analysis protocol: Within the assay, amplification of reference gene primers was used to estimate how many nucleated cells each sample contained. To quantify the absolute abundance of each unique TCRbeta CDR3 rearrangement, sequence reads were collapsed and filtered. For each sample, productive Simpson clonality was calculated as the square root of Simpson's diversity index across productive rearrangements. Here the immuneACCESS table is served through TCRdb, limited to in-frame sequences with V and J called. Missing clones are a known gap in these copies; in checked studies unresolved V genes cover under half, and the rest lacks a known reason. Clone size and the V and J calls come from that table; the DNA yielded D and trimming. This sample is represented by 300,000 or so clones; around nine tenths of them were singletons. In total, the top ten clones hold about 1.2% of the sample.

The sequence was collected from a man in his 70s with acute or convalescent COVID-19. Input material: peripheral blood.

CDR3 protein: CAWSVPQYEQYF. The sequence in DNA is TGTGCCTGGAGTGTACCACAGTACGAGCAGTACTTC. The chain links TRBV30 with TRBJ2-7; no D gene call is confident. V is pared back by 0 bases and J by 4 bases, with 7 bases lying between the germline termini. The germline V gene (reference sequence) supplies CDR1 GTSNPN and CDR2 SVGIG. From its cysteine to its phenylalanine, the CDR3 spans 12 amino acids. The only DNA kept is the CDR3, 36 bases in frame from the first base.